Shown below are 30 T cell receptor beta chains from a single sample sequenced in a study of control samples from healthy donors and cancer patients (dated by TCRdb to about 2020). Library preparation employed the immunoSEQ multiplex PCR assay. In its TCRdb copy, this immuneACCESS table keeps in-frame sequences only and misses some clones. Where compared with another copy, unresolved V genes explain less than half of these, and the others have no known cause. A total of tens of thousands of clones appear in this sample, around four fifths of them only once. The ten biggest clones cover about 3.1% of the sample. What was sequenced was PBMCs. Every receptor here comes from a woman aged 45-59 years with lung cancer.

V usage is TRBV28 and J usage is TRBJ1-2; no clear D. Germline V gene sequence: CDR1 MDHEN, CDR2 SYDVKM. The length of the CDR3 is 12 residues. Trimming removed 6 bases from V and 8 bases from J, with 13 bases in between. The CDR3 coding sequence is TGTGCCAGCAGCCACTATTCTCGAGGCTACACCTTC. This codes for CASSHYSRGYTF.

The V gene is TRBV4-3, the J gene TRBJ1-1; unclear D gene. The CDR3 runs to 14 residues. Trimming stripped 0 bases from V and 2 bases from J, with 7 bases between. The germline V gene encodes CDR1 LGHNA and CDR2 YSLEER. Here the CDR3 reads CASSQDTKNTEAFF. The CDR3 DNA sequence: TGCGCCAGCAGCCAAGATACGAAAAACACTGAAGCTTTCTTT.

In its sample, this clone is medium-sized (0.01 to 0.1%). The chain uses TRBV7-2 and TRBJ2-1, with D perhaps matching TRBD2 (7 bases). Trimming took off 5 bases at V and 7 bases at J, with 15 bases between the two ends. CDR1 is SGHTA, CDR2 FQGNSA, per germline. This CDR3 has 14 residues. The CDR3 sequence: CASSLRGALNEQFF. The CDR3, as DNA: TGTGCCAGCAGCCTCCGGGGGGCTCTTAATGAGCAGTTCTTC.

The chain employs TRBV28 and TRBJ1-6, with D perhaps TRBD1 (5 bases). Germline loops: CDR1 MDHEN, CDR2 SYDVKM. This CDR3 is 19 amino acids long. The germline V and J ends were trimmed by 6 bases and 0 bases, with 21 bases remaining between them. CDR3 in DNA: TGTGCCAGCAGCCCCTATACGTCAGGGTTCAGCTCCTATAATTCACCCCTCCACTTT. Translated, it gives CASSPYTSGFSSYNSPLHF.

This chain uses TRBV7-2 with TRBJ2-7; D perhaps matches TRBD1 (6 bases). V was pared by 5 bases and J by 1 base, with 12 bases between. This CDR3 has 14 amino acids. Germline V gives CDR1 SGHTA, CDR2 FQGNSA. The CDR3 DNA follows: TGTGCCAGCAGCCCATATCAGGGGTCCTACGAGCAGTACTTC. Amino acids: CASSPYQGSYEQYF.

CDR3 nucleotides: TGTGCCAGCAGCCCTAGGGGAGGGAACACCGGGGAGCTGTTTTTT. It encodes CASSPRGGNTGELFF. V and J are TRBV6-6 and TRBJ2-2; D might be TRBD2 (6 bases). The CDR3 has 15 residues. Per the germline V gene, CDR1 is MNHNY and CDR2 is SVGAGI (reference sequence). Trimming took off 6 bases at V and 1 base at J, with 12 bases between the two ends.

The chain recombines TRBV24-1 with TRBJ1-2, with TRBD1 identical over 9 bases. The CDR3 runs 14 residues. Trimming cost V 4 bases and J 5 bases; bases outside gene matches: 4. CDR1 and CDR2 (germline): KGHDR, SFDVKD. The CDR3 bases are TGTGCCACCAGTGACTCGGACAGGGGTTATGGCTACACCTTC. It codes for CATSDSDRGYGYTF.

To note about this clone: One junction end disagrees with the germline gene, perhaps due to a read error. The chain employs TRBV15 and TRBJ1-2; 9 nucleotides line up with TRBD1. Germline lookup yields CDR1 LNHNV and CDR2 YYDKDF (reference sequence). This CDR3 has 14 residues. Here the CDR3 DNA reads TGTGCCACCAGCAGGGACAGGGGTAACTATGTCTACACCTTC. Translated, it gives CATSRDRGNYVYTF.

This clone was detected only once. The chain recombines TRBV11-3 with TRBJ1-2, with 9 nucleotides matching TRBD1. Germline CDR1 reads SGHNT; CDR2 reads YENEEA. This CDR3 is built from 13 residues. The ends lost 4 bases at V and 4 bases at J; junction bases unmatched: 1. CDR3 protein: CASSSDRGYGYTF. In nucleotides, the CDR3 is TGTGCCAGCAGCTCGGACAGGGGCTATGGCTACACCTTC. Using reference TRBV11-3 and TRBJ1-2 for the parts outside the CDR3, the full variable domain is EAGVVQSPRYKIIEKKQPVAFWCNPISGHNTLYWYLQNLGQGPELLIRYENEEAVDDSQLPKDRFSAERLKGVDSTLKIQPAELGDSAVYLCASSSDRGYGYTFGSGTRLTVV.

The rearrangement uses TRBV28 and TRBJ2-7, with 9 bases lining up with TRBD2. J lost 0 bases, V lost 5 bases, and 8 bases had no gene match. Germline CDR1 reads MDHEN; CDR2 reads SYDVKM. This CDR3 is built from 16 residues. In DNA, the CDR3 is TGTGCCAGCAGTCCCGGGGCAGCGGGGGGCTCCTACGAGCAGTACTTC. Translated, it gives CASSPGAAGGSYEQYF.

The table lists this clone with a count of one. This chain joins TRBV5-1 and TRBJ2-2; possibly TRBD2 for D (6 bases). V lost 4 bases and J lost 6, with 10 bases in between. The length of the CDR3 is 13 residues. CDR1 is SGHRS, CDR2 YFSETQ, per germline. The CDR3 loop is CASSRETAGELFF. CDR3 nucleotide sequence: TGCGCCAGCAGCCGGGAGACGGCCGGGGAGCTGTTTTTT.

The V call is TRBV13, the J call TRBJ2-1; D gene ambiguous. CDR1 and CDR2 from the germline V gene are PRHDT and FYEKMQ (reference sequence). V was shortened by 2 bases and J by 5 bases, with 13 bases between the two germline ends. This CDR3 spans 15 amino acids. The CDR3 DNA reads TGTGCCAGCAGCTTATCCCTCGGCCAGGACAATGAGCAGTTCTTC. It codes for CASSLSLGQDNEQFF.

This clone has more than one count but fewer than ten. The chain carries TRBV5-1 and TRBJ2-2, with D possibly TRBD1 on 7 matching bases. V lost 3 bases and J 6 bases, leaving 15 bases between the germline ends. The CDR3 is 15 residues long. CDR1 and CDR2 from the germline V gene are SGHRS and YFSETQ. Written as DNA, the CDR3 is TGCGCCAGCAGCTGGACGACAGGGACTGCCGGGGAGCTGTTTTTT. Its protein is CASSWTTGTAGELFF.

The rearrangement uses TRBV7-9 and TRBJ1-1; D gene unclear. Germline loops: CDR1 SEHNR, CDR2 FQNEAQ (reference sequence). The V gene lost 5 bases and the J gene lost 11 bases, with 18 bases spanning the gap. The CDR3 spans 13 residues. CDR3 residues: CASSPGVIREAFF. The CDR3 DNA reads TGTGCCAGCAGCCCTGGGGTCATTCGAGAGGCTTTCTTT.

This clone was recorded once. V gene TRBV19 combines with J gene TRBJ1-2, with D tentatively TRBD1 (5 bases). The CDR3 covers 13 residues. Germline V gene sequence: CDR1 LNHDA, CDR2 SQIVND (reference sequence). V was pared by 6 bases and J by 2 bases, with 10 bases between. As DNA, the CDR3 is TGTGCCAGTAGCTGGGGGAAAAACTATGGCTACACCTTC. This translates into CASSWGKNYGYTF.

The genes are TRBV2 and TRBJ1-2; D is unclear. Germline CDR1 reads SNHLY; CDR2 reads FYNNEI. Trimming took off 4 bases at V and 6 bases at J, with 9 bases between the two ends. The CDR3 extends over 12 amino acids. The CDR3 reads CASSVTANGYTF. DNA of the CDR3: TGTGCCAGCAGTGTAACCGCTAATGGCTACACCTTC.

V is TRBV27 and J is TRBJ1-6; D remains ambiguous. V was pared by 4 bases and J by 4 bases, with 11 bases between. From germline, CDR1 is MNHEY and CDR2 SMNVEV (reference sequence). The CDR3 spans 15 residues. In nucleotides, the CDR3 is TGTGCCAGCAGTTCCTCAGGAGGGTATAATTCACCCCTCCACTTT. This encodes CASSSSGGYNSPLHF.

This sequence joins TRBV9 and TRBJ1-2; D may be TRBD1 (5 bases). The CDR3 spans 15 residues. The V and J ends lost 0 bases and 6 bases respectively, with 15 bases between them. The V gene's germline CDR1 is SGDLS and CDR2 YYNGEE. The CDR3 spells CASSVARAGSDGYTF. CDR3 bases: TGTGCCAGCAGCGTAGCTAGGGCAGGGTCGGATGGCTACACCTTC.

V and J are TRBV25-1 and TRBJ1-4, with 8 bases identical to TRBD1. Germline assignment: CDR1 MGHDK and CDR2 SYGVNS. With 1 base clipped from V and 5 bases from J, the junction kept 9 bases outside the gene matches. This CDR3 contains 17 residues. This chain's CDR3 is CASSESDRGKRNEKLFF. In DNA, the CDR3 is TGTGCCAGCAGTGAATCCGACAGGGGAAAAAGGAATGAAAAACTGTTTTTT.

The V gene is TRBV27, the J gene TRBJ1-2, with 8 nucleotides matching TRBD1. Trimming cost V 6 bases and J 8 bases; bases outside gene matches: 11. Germline V gene lookup returns CDR1 MNHEY and CDR2 SMNVEV (reference sequence). The CDR3 consists of 14 residues. The DNA of the CDR3 is TGTGCCAGCAGCCGCCGGGCAGGGGGCGAGGGCTACACCTTC. This codes for CASSRRAGGEGYTF.

On this clone itself: The germline gene is not matched at one end of the junction; a read error may be the cause. The CDR3 sequence: CASSEAGSYPRF. CDR3 coding DNA: TGTGCCAGCAGTGAAGCGGGGTCGTATCCCCGTTTT. The chain carries TRBV6-1 and TRBJ1-1; D uncertain. The CDR3 has 12 amino acids. Germline V lookup: CDR1 MNHNS, CDR2 SASEGT.

The J gene is TRBJ1-4, the V gene TRBV7-3, with D uncertain. The CDR3 contains 15 residues. V was cut by 2 bases and J by 0 bases, with 7 bases left in between. Germline loops: CDR1 SGHTA, CDR2 FQGTGA. DNA for the CDR3: TGTGCCAGCAGCTTAGCTTCAGCAACTAATGAAAAACTGTTTTTT. Its translation is CASSLASATNEKLFF.

The chain carries TRBV11-2 and TRBJ1-2, with D uncertain. This CDR3 spans 13 amino acids. Germline V CDR1 and CDR2: SGHAT, FQNNGV. V was clipped by 5 bases and J by 3 bases, with 10 bases between them. CDR3 nucleotides: TGTGCCAGCAGCCACTCCCGGGACTATGGCTACACCTTC. Translation gives CASSHSRDYGYTF.

The chain employs TRBV2 and TRBJ2-3; possibly TRBD1 for D (6 bases). Trimming removed 4 bases from V and 6 bases from J, with 14 bases in between. Germline V lookup: CDR1 SNHLY, CDR2 FYNNEI. This CDR3 comprises 14 residues. The CDR3 nucleotides are TGTGCCAGCAGTGGGGCAGGGGATCTGGATACGCAGTATTTT. Amino acids: CASSGAGDLDTQYF.

V and J are TRBV2 and TRBJ1-5, with D perhaps matching TRBD1 (5 bases). This CDR3 comprises 12 residues. Germline V gene data show CDR1 as SNHLY and CDR2 as FYNNEI. Trimming removed 7 bases at V and 3 bases at J, with 7 bases between. The CDR3 loop is CASTGPNQPQHF. CDR3 DNA: TGTGCCAGCACAGGGCCCAATCAGCCCCAGCATTTT.

This rearrangement joins TRBV7-9 to TRBJ2-2; D uncertain. CDR3 size: 14 residues. The V gene's germline CDR1 is SEHNR and CDR2 FQNEAQ (reference sequence). The germline V and J ends were trimmed by 1 base and 2 bases, with 5 bases remaining between them. The CDR3 coding sequence is TGTGCCAGCAGCTTAGACAGAAACACCGGGGAGCTGTTTTTT. This sequence encodes CASSLDRNTGELFF. Combining the CDR3 with reference TRBV7-9 and TRBJ2-2 gives the whole variable domain DTGVSQNPRHKITKRGQNVTFRCDPISEHNRLYWYRQTLGQGPEFLTYFQNEAQLEKSRLLSDRFSAERPKGSFSTLEIQRTEQGDSAMYLCASSLDRNTGELFFGEGSRLTVL.

The V call is TRBV4-1, the J call TRBJ1-3, with 8 bases identical to TRBD1. The V gene end was trimmed by 0 bases and the J gene end by 4 bases; junction bases not matched to a gene: 5. This CDR3 contains 16 residues. Germline V CDR1 and CDR2: MGHRA, YSYEKL. The CDR3 is CASSQDRQGLGNTIYF. CDR3 bases: TGCGCCAGCAGCCAAGATCGACAGGGGTTGGGAAACACCATATATTTT.

This clone was seen a single time. This sequence joins TRBV5-6 and TRBJ1-1, with D possibly TRBD1 on 5 matching bases. Trimming shortened V by 1 base and J by 3 bases, and 13 bases separated the two germline ends. The CDR3 sequence is 15 residues long. Germline V CDR1 and CDR2: SGHDT, YYEEEE. CDR3 region: CASSLYGQGDTEAFF. CDR3 coding DNA: TGTGCCAGCAGCTTGTACGGGCAAGGGGACACTGAAGCTTTCTTT.

The chain links TRBV28 to TRBJ2-7; no reliable D call. This CDR3 contains 10 residues. Germline CDR1 is MDHEN and CDR2 is SYDVKM. Written as DNA, the CDR3 is TGTGCTACACGCTCCTACGAGCAGTACTTC. It yields the protein CATRSYEQYF.

This clone appeared a single time. V and J are TRBV28 and TRBJ1-5; no reliable D call. This CDR3 region has 15 residues. V was trimmed by 4 bases and J by 0 bases, leaving 10 bases between them. Germline values: CDR1 MDHEN, CDR2 SYDVKM. CDR3 DNA sequence: TGTGCCAGCAGTTCAACAGACCATAGCAATCAGCCCCAGCATTTT. It yields the protein CASSSTDHSNQPQHF.